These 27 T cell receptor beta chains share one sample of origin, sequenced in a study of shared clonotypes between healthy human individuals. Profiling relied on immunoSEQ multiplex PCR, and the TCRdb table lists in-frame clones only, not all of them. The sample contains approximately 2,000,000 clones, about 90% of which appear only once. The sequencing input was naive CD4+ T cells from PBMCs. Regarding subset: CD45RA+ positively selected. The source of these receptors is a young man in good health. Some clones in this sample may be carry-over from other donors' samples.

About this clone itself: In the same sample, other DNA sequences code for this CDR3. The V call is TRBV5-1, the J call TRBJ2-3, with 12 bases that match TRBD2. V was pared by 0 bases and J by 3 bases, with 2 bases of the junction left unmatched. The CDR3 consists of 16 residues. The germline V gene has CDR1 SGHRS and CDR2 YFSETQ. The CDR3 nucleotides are TGCGCCAGCAGCTTGGAGACTAGCGGGAGTACAGATACGCAGTATTTT. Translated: CASSLETSGSTDTQYF.

As DNA, the CDR3 is TGTGCCAGCAACACCGAGGGACGGACAGGGGATGGCTACACCTTC. It translates to CASNTEGRTGDGYTF. This rearrangement joins TRBV2 to TRBJ1-2; 9 nucleotides agree with TRBD1. The CDR3 has 15 amino acids. The germline CDR1 and CDR2 sequences are SNHLY and FYNNEI. V was clipped by 7 bases and J by 6 bases; unmatched bases: 12.

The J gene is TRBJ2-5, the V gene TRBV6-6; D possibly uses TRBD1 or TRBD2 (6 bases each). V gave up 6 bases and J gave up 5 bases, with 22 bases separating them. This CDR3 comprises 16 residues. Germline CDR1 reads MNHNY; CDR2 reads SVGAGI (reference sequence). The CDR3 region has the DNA TGTGCCAGCAGCCCAGGGGTATCGTTAGGGAGGGAGACCCAGTACTTC. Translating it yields CASSPGVSLGRETQYF.

CDR3 protein: CASSYGPSPSGANVLTF. The CDR3 region has the DNA TGCGCCAGCAGCTATGGGCCCTCGCCCTCTGGGGCCAACGTCCTGACTTTC. The chain carries TRBV5-1 and TRBJ2-6; D remains unclear. CDR1 SGHRS and CDR2 YFSETQ come from the germline V gene. This CDR3 has 17 residues. Trimming stripped 3 bases from V and 0 bases from J, with 13 bases between.

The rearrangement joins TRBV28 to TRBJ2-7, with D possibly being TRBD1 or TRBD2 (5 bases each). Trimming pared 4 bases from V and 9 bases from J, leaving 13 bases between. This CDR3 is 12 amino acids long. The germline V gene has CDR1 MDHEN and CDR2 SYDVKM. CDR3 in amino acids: CASSSTDAGQYF. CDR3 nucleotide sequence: TGTGCCAGCAGTTCGACAGATGCGGGGCAGTACTTC.

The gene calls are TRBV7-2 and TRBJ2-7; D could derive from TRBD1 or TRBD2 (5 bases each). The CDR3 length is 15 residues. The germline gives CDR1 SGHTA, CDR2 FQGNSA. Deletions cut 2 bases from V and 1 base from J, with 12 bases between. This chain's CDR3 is CASSLKVGVSYEQYF. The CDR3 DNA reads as TGTGCCAGCAGCTTAAAGGTGGGGGTTTCCTACGAGCAGTACTTC.

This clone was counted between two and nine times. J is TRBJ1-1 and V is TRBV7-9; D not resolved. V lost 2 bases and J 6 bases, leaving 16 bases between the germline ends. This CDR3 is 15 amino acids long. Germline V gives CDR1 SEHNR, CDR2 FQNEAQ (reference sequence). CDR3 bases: TGTGCCAGCAGCTTAAGTAGTGATATAAGCGCTGAAGCTTTCTTT. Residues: CASSLSSDISAEAFF.

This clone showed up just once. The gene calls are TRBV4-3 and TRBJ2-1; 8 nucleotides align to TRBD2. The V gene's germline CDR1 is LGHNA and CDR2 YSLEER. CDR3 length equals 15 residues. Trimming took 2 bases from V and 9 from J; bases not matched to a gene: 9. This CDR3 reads CASSQPGTRSGEQFF. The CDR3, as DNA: TGCGCCAGCAGCCAACCCGGGACTAGGTCGGGTGAGCAGTTCTTC.

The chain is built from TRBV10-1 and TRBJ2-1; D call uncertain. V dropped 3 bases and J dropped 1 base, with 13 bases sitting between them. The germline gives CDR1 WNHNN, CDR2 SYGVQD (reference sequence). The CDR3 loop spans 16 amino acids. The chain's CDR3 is CASSDVTTPSYNEQFF. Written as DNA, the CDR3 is TGCGCCAGCAGTGATGTAACCACACCATCCTACAATGAGCAGTTCTTC.

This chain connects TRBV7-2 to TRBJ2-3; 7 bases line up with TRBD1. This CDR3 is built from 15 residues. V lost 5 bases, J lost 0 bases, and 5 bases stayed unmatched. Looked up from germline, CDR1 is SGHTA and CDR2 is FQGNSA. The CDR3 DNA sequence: TGTGCCAGCAGCGTAACAGGGGATAGCACAGATACGCAGTATTTT. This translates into CASSVTGDSTDTQYF.

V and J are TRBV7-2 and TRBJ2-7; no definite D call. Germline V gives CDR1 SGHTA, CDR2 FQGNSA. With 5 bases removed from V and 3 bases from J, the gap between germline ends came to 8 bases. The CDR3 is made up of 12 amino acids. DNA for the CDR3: TGTGCCAGCAGCCAAGAACGCTACGAGCAGTACTTC. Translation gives CASSQERYEQYF.

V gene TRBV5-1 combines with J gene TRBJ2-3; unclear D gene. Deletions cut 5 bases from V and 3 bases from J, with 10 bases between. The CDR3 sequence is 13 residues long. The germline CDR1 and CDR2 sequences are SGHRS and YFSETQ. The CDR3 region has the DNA TGCGCCAGCAGACCTATACAGACAGATACGCAGTATTTT. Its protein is CASRPIQTDTQYF. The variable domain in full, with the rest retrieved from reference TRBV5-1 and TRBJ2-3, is KAGVTQTPRYLIKTRGQQVTLSCSPISGHRSVSWYQQTPGQGLQFLFEYFSETQRNKGNFPGRFSGRQFSNSRSEMNVSTLELGDSALYLCASRPIQTDTQYFGPGTRLTVL.

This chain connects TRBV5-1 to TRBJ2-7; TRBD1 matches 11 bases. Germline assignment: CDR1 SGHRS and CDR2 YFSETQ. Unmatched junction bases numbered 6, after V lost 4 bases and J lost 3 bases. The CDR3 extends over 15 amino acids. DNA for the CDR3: TGCGCCAGCAGCGTTGGGACAGGGGGACGCTACGAGCAGTACTTC. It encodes CASSVGTGGRYEQYF. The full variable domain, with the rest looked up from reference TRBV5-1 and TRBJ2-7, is KAGVTQTPRYLIKTRGQQVTLSCSPISGHRSVSWYQQTPGQGLQFLFEYFSETQRNKGNFPGRFSGRQFSNSRSEMNVSTLELGDSALYLCASSVGTGGRYEQYFGPGTRLTVT.

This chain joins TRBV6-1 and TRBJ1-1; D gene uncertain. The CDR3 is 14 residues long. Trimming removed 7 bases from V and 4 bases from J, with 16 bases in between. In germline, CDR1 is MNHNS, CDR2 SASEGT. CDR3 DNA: TGTGCCAGCACCCTTGACTTTTCAAGCACTGAAGCTTTCTTT. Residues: CASTLDFSSTEAFF.

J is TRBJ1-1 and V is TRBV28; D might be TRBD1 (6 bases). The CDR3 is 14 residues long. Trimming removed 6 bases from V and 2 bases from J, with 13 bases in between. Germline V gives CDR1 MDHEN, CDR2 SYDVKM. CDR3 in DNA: TGTGCCAGCAGCCTCGGACAGTCAAACACTGAAGCTTTCTTT. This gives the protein CASSLGQSNTEAFF.

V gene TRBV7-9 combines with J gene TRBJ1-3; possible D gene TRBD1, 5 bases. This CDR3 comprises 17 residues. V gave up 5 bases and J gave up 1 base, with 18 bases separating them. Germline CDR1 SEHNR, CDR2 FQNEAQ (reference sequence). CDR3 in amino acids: CASSPRVWGDSGNTIYF. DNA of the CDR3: TGTGCCAGCAGCCCGCGGGTCTGGGGCGATTCTGGAAACACCATATATTTT.

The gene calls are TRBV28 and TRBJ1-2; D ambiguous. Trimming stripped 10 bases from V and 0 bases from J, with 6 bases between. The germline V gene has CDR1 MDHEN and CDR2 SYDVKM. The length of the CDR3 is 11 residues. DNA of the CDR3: TGTGCCACCCAGTCTAACTATGGCTACACCTTC. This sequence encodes CATQSNYGYTF.

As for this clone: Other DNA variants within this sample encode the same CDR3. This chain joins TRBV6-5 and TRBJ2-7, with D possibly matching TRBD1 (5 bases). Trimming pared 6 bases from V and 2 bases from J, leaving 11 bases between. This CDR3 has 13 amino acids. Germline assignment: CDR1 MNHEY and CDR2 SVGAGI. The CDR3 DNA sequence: TGTGCCAGCAGCCTTCAGGGTCCCTACGAGCAGTACTTC. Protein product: CASSLQGPYEQYF.

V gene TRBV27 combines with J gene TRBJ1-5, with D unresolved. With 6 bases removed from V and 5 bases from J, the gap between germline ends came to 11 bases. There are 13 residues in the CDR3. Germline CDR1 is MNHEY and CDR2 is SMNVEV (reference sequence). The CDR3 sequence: CASSPQEYQPQHF. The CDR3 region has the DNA TGTGCCAGCAGCCCTCAGGAATATCAGCCCCAGCATTTT.

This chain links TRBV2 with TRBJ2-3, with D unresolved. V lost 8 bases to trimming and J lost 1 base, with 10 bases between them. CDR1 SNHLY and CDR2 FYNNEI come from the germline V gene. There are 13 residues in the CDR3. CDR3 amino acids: CASFAARTDTQYF. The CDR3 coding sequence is TGTGCCAGCTTTGCGGCACGCACAGATACGCAGTATTTT.

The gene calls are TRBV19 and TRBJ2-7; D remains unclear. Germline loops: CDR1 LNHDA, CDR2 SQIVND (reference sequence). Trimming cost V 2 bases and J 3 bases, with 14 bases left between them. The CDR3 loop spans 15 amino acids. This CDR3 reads CASSISVSENYEQYF. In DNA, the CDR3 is TGTGCCAGTAGTATATCGGTAAGCGAAAACTACGAGCAGTACTTC.

The CDR3, as DNA: TGTGCCAGCAGCTTAGAGGCTAGGAACAATGAGCAGTTCTTC. Translating it yields CASSLEARNNEQFF. The genes are TRBV11-3 and TRBJ2-1; D gene uncertain. The CDR3 runs to 14 residues. Germline V gene sequence: CDR1 SGHNT, CDR2 YENEEA. With 0 bases removed from V and 5 bases from J, the gap between germline ends came to 8 bases.

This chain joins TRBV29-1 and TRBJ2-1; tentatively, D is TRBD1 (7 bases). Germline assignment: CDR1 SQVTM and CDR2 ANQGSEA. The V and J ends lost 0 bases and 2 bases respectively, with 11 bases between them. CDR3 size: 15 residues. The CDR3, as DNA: TGCAGCGTTGAAGAGGGCAGGGGGGCCTACAATGAGCAGTTCTTC. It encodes CSVEEGRGAYNEQFF.

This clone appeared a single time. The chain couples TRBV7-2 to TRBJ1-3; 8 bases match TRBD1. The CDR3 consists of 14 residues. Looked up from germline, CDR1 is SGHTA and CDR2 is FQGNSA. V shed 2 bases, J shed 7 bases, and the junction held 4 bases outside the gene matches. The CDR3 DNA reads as TGTGCCAGCAGCTTATCCAGGGGGCTGAACACCATATATTTT. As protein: CASSLSRGLNTIYF.

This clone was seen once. In DNA form, the CDR3 reads TGTGCCAGCTCCCCAGCACGGCAGGTTAACACCATATATTTT. Protein: CASSPARQVNTIYF. The chain links TRBV18 to TRBJ1-3; D remains ambiguous. The CDR3 totals 14 residues. The V gene lost 6 bases and the J gene lost 7 bases, with 16 bases spanning the gap. The germline gives CDR1 KGHSH, CDR2 LQKENI.

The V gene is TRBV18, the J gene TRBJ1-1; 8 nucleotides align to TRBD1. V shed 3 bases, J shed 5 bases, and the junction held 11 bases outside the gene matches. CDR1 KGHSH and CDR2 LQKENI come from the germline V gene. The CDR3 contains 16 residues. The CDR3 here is CASSPDSPGGWTEAFF. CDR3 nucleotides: TGTGCCAGCTCACCCGATTCTCCAGGGGGCTGGACTGAAGCTTTCTTT.

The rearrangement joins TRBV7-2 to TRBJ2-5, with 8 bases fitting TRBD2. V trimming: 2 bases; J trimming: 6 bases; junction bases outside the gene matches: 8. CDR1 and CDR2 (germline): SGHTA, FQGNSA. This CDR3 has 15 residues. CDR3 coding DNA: TGTGCCAGCAGCTTAAGGTCGGGAGGGTCACAGACCCAGTACTTC. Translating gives CASSLRSGGSQTQYF.